This T cell receptor (beta chain) stems from a study of shared clonotypes between healthy human individuals. Study summary: Every donor yielded three CD4 naive, three CD4 memory, two CD8 naive and one CD8 memory plate.

Trimming cost V 6 bases and J 3 bases, with 6 bases left between them. CDR3 length: 11 residues. Germline CDR1 MNHEY, CDR2 SMNVEV (reference sequence). In regard to this clone: The antigen is unknown. Other DNA sequences of this sample code for an identical CDR3.

Per sorted-subset replicate PCR, input was approximately 200 ng DNA, representing tens of thousands of T cell genomes. This table comes from immunoSEQ multiplex PCR, and its TCRdb copy is limited to in-frame clones, with some not included. The sample carries roughly 320,000 clones, over 75% recorded once. General observations from the study: Generally, estimated richness proved larger in naive subsets than it did in memory subsets. Clonotypes not shared had lower generation probabilities than those common to all four donors.

Input material: memory CD8+ T cells sorted from blood. The subset was: CD45RO+ cells pooled with CCR7-negative TemRA cells. The receptor was isolated from a man in his late teens or twenties in good health. This sequence joins TRBV27 and TRBJ2-7; D call uncertain. CDR3 residues: CASRLGYEQYF. The CDR3 region has the DNA TGTGCCAGCAGGCTGGGCTACGAGCAGTACTTC.